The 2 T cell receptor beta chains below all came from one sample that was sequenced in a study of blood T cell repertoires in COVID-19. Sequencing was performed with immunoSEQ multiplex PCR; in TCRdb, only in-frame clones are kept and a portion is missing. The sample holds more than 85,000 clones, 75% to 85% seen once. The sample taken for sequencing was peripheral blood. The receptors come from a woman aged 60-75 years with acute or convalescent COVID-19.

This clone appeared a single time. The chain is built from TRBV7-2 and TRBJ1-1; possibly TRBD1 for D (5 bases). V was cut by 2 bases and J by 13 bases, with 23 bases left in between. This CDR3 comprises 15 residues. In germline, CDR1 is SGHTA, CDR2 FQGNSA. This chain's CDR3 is CASSLIRSGGGMGFF. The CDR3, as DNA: TGTGCCAGCAGCTTAATTCGGTCCGGGGGAGGGATGGGTTTCTTT.

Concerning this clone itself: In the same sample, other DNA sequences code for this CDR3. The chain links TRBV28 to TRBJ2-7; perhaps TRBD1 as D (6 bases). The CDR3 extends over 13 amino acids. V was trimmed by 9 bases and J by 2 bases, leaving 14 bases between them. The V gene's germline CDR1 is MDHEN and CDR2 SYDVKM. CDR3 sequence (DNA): TGTGCCAGTCTAAGACAGGCTCCCTACGAGCAGTACTTC. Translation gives CASLRQAPYEQYF.